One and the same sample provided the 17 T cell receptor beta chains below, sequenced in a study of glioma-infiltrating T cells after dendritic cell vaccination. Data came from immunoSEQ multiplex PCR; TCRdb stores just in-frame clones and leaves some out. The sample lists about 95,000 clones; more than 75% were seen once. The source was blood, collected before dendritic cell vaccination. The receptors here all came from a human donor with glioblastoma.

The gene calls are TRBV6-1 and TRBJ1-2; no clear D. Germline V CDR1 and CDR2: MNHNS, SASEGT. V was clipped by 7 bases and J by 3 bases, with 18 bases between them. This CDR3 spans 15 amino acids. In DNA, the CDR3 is TGTGCCAGCACTGGAGGAGGTGGGCAGTACTATGGCTACACCTTC. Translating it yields CASTGGGGQYYGYTF.

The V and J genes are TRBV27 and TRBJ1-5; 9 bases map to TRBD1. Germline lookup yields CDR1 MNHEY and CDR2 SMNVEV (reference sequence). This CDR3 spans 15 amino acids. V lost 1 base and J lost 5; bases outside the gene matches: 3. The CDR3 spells CASSLFGTGHQPQHF. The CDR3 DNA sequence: TGTGCCAGCAGTTTATTTGGGACAGGGCATCAGCCCCAGCATTTT.

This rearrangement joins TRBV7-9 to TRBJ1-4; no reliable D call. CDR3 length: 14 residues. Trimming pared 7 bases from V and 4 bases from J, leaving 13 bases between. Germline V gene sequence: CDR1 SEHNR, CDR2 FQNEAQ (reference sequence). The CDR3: CASTFHGSNEKLFF. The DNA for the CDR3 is TGTGCCAGCACCTTCCATGGGAGTAATGAAAAACTGTTTTTT.

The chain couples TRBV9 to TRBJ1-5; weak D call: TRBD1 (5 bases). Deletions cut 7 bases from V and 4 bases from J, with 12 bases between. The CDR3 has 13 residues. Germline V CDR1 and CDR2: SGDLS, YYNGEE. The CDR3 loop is CASGKGQNQPQHF. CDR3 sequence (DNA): TGTGCCAGCGGCAAGGGGCAGAATCAGCCCCAGCATTTT.

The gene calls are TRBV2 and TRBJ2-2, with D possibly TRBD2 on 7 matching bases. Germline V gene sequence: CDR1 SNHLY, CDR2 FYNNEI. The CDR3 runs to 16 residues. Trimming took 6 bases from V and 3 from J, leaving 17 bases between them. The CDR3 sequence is CASSANAGAHTGELFF. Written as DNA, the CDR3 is TGTGCCAGCAGCGCTAATGCGGGGGCCCACACCGGGGAGCTGTTTTTT.

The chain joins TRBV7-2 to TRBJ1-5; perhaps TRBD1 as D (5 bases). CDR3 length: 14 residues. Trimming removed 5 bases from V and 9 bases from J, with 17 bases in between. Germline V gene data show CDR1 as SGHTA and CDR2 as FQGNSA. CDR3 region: CASSPLAERGPQHF. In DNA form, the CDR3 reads TGTGCCAGCAGCCCCCTAGCGGAGAGGGGGCCCCAGCATTTT.

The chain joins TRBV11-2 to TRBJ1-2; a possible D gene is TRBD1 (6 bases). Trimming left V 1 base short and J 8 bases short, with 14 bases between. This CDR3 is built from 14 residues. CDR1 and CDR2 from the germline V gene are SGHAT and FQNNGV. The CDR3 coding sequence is TGTGCCAGCAGCTTAGTGGCAGGGGAAAGAGGCTACACCTTC. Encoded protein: CASSLVAGERGYTF.

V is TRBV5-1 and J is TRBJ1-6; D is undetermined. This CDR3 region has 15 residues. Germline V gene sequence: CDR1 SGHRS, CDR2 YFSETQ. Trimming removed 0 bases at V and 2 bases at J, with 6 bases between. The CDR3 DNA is TGCGCCAGCAGCTTGGGTCTTACCTATAATTCACCCCTCCACTTT. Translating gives CASSLGLTYNSPLHF. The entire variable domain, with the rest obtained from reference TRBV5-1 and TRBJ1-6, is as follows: KAGVTQTPRYLIKTRGQQVTLSCSPISGHRSVSWYQQTPGQGLQFLFEYFSETQRNKGNFPGRFSGRQFSNSRSEMNVSTLELGDSALYLCASSLGLTYNSPLHFGNGTRLTVT.

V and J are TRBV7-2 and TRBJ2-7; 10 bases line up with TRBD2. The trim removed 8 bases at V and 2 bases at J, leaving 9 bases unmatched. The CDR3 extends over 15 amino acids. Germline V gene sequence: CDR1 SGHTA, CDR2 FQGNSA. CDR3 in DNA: TGTGCCAGCCTAACTGGGACTAGCGCAACCTACGAGCAGTACTTC. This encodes CASLTGTSATYEQYF. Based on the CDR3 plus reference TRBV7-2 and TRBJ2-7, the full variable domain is GAGVSQSPSNKVTEKGKDVELRCDPISGHTALYWYRQSLGQGLEFLIYFQGNSAPDKSGLPSDRFSAERTGGSVSTLTIQRTQQEDSAVYLCASLTGTSATYEQYFGPGTRLTVT.

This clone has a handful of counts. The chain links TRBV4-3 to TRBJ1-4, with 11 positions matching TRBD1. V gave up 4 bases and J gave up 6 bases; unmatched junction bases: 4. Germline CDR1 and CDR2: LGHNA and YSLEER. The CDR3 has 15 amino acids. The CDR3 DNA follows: TGCGCCAGCAGCCGAGGGACAGGGGGTGATGAAAAACTGTTTTTT. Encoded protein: CASSRGTGGDEKLFF.

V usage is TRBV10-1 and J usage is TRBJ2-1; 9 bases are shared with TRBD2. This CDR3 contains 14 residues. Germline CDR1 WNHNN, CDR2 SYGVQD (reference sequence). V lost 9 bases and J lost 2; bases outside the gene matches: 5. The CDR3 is CARFEREAYNEQFF. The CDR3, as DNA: TGCGCCAGATTCGAGCGGGAGGCCTACAATGAGCAGTTCTTC.

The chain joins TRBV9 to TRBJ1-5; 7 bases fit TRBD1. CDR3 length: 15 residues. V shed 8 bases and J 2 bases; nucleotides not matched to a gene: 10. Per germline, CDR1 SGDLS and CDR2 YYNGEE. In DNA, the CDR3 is TGTGCCAGTCAAACGACAGGGTTTGGCAATCAGCCCCAGCATTTT. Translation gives CASQTTGFGNQPQHF.

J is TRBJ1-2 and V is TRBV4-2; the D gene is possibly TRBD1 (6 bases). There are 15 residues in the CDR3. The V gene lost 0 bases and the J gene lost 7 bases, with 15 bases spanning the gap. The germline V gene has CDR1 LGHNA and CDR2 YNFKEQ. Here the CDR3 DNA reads TGTGCCAGCAGCCAAGATCTCAGGGGTAGTATTGGCTACACCTTC. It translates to CASSQDLRGSIGYTF.

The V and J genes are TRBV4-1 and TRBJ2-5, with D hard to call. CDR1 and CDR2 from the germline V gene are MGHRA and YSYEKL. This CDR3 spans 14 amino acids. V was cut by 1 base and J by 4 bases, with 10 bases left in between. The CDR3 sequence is CASSQGSFGETQYF. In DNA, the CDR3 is TGCGCCAGCAGCCAAGGGTCCTTCGGAGAGACCCAGTACTTC.

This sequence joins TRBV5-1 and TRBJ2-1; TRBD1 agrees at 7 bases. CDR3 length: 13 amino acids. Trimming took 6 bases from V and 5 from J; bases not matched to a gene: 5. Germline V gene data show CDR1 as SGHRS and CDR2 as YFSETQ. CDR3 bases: TGCGCCAGCACCGAGGGACAGCACAATGAGCAGTTCTTC. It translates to CASTEGQHNEQFF.

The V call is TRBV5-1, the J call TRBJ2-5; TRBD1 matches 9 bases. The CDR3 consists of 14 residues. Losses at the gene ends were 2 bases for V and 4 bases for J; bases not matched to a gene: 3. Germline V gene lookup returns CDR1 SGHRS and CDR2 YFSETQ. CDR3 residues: CASSLPGQGETQYF. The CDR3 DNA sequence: TGCGCCAGCAGCTTACCGGGACAGGGAGAGACCCAGTACTTC.

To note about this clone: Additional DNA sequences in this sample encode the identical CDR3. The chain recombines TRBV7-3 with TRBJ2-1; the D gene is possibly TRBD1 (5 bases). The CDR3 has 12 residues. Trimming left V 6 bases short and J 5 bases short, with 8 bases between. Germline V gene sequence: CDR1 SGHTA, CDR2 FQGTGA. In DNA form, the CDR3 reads TGTGCCAGCAGTCTCAGGGACAATGAGCAGTTCTTC. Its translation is CASSLRDNEQFF.